One and the same sample provided the 20 T cell receptor beta chains below, sequenced in a study of control samples from healthy donors and cancer patients. TCRdb's copy holds only in-frame clones and misses some; the assay was immunoSEQ multiplex PCR. The sample yields 80,000 to 100,000 clones, roughly 89% seen once. The sequenced sample consisted of blood. The receptors shown here come from a human donor in good health. The donor label of this sample is uncertain.

In DNA, the CDR3 is TGTGCCAGCAGCCACGACAGTAACTCCTACGAGCAGTACTTC. Protein product: CASSHDSNSYEQYF. The chain combines TRBV7-2 with TRBJ2-7; D perhaps matches TRBD1 (5 bases). Germline V gives CDR1 SGHTA, CDR2 FQGNSA. The CDR3 spans 14 residues. V was pared by 5 bases and J by 0 bases, with 11 bases between.

The CDR3 DNA follows: TGTGCCAGCAGCTTGCTAGGACAGGGTTTTTTTGGGGCCAACGTCCTGACTTTC. This sequence encodes CASSLLGQGFFGANVLTF. The chain links TRBV5-4 to TRBJ2-6; 8 bases fit TRBD1. The CDR3 consists of 18 residues. The germline CDR1 and CDR2 sequences are SGHNT and YYREEE (reference sequence). With 1 base clipped from V and 3 bases from J, the junction kept 9 bases outside the gene matches.

The rearrangement uses TRBV18 and TRBJ2-1; 16 bases line up with TRBD2. V lost 3 bases and J lost 0; bases outside the gene matches: 8. Germline CDR1 and CDR2: KGHSH and LQKENI. The CDR3 has 20 residues. The CDR3 is CASSPKTGLAGGPSYNEQFF. In DNA form, the CDR3 reads TGTGCCAGCTCACCTAAGACGGGACTAGCGGGGGGGCCCTCCTACAATGAGCAGTTCTTC.

This chain connects TRBV11-2 to TRBJ2-7; TRBD2 might be the D (5 bases). V was shortened by 5 bases and J by 6 bases, with 11 bases between the two germline ends. The CDR3 runs to 12 residues. Germline CDR1 and CDR2: SGHAT and FQNNGV. CDR3 DNA sequence: TGTGCCAGCAGCCCTCGGGGTCTCGAGCAGTACTTC. The encoded protein is CASSPRGLEQYF.

The count of this clone is one. This chain links TRBV5-1 with TRBJ1-1; D might be TRBD1 (5 bases). Germline assignment: CDR1 SGHRS and CDR2 YFSETQ. The CDR3 loop spans 14 amino acids. V lost 1 base and J lost 1, with 8 bases in between. This chain's CDR3 is CASSLRGPNTEAFF. CDR3 nucleotide sequence: TGCGCCAGCAGCTTGCGGGGACCGAACACTGAAGCTTTCTTT. Filled out from reference TRBV5-1 and TRBJ1-1, the complete variable domain reads KAGVTQTPRYLIKTRGQQVTLSCSPISGHRSVSWYQQTPGQGLQFLFEYFSETQRNKGNFPGRFSGRQFSNSRSEMNVSTLELGDSALYLCASSLRGPNTEAFFGQGTRLTVV.

The chain employs TRBV3-1 (or the pseudogene TRBV3-2) and TRBJ2-1, with unresolved D. Germline V lookup: CDR1 LGHDT, CDR2 YNNKEL (reference sequence). This CDR3 region has 12 residues. Trimming cost V 4 bases and J 10 bases, with 11 bases left between them. Here the CDR3 DNA reads TGTGCCAGCAGCCCGAAAGGCAGGGAGCAGTTCTTC. Translated, it gives CASSPKGREQFF.

The gene calls are TRBV20-1 and TRBJ2-3; no reliable D call. This CDR3 is 13 amino acids long. V was trimmed by 3 bases and J by 5 bases, leaving 12 bases between them. Germline lookup yields CDR1 DFQATT and CDR2 SNEGSKA (reference sequence). The CDR3 region has the DNA TGCAGTGCTAGTTTCGGGCGCAAAGATACGCAGTATTTT. This gives the protein CSASFGRKDTQYF.

DNA for the CDR3: TGTGCCAGCATACTAGTCAGGGATAACGGGGAGCTGTTTTTT. Translation gives CASILVRDNGELFF. The chain employs TRBV6-5 and TRBJ2-2, with D possibly called TRBD1 or TRBD2 (5 bases each). CDR1 is MNHEY, CDR2 SVGAGI, per germline. This CDR3 is built from 14 residues. Between the trimmed V and J ends, which lost 7 bases and 7 bases, there was a span of 16 bases.

This clone was counted a few times. The CDR3 loop is CASSLKGRGTEAFF. The CDR3 DNA is TGTGCCAGCAGTTTAAAGGGGAGGGGCACTGAAGCTTTCTTT. This chain uses TRBV27 with TRBJ1-1, with D possibly matching TRBD1 (5 bases). This CDR3 comprises 14 residues. The germline V gene encodes CDR1 MNHEY and CDR2 SMNVEV (reference sequence). The V end was cut by 2 bases, the J end by 4 bases, with 11 bases between.

The chain combines TRBV12-3 or TRBV12-4 with TRBJ1-1; 8 nucleotides line up with TRBD1. V shed 3 bases and J 11 bases; nucleotides not matched to a gene: 5. The CDR3 has 12 residues. DNA of the CDR3: TGTGCCAGCAGTTTCACAGGGGGTATGGCTTTCTTT. Protein product: CASSFTGGMAFF.

J is TRBJ2-5 and V is TRBV5-1; TRBD1 matches 9 bases. The CDR3 is made up of 15 amino acids. Germline trimming cut 2 bases from V and 5 bases from J; bases unmatched to any gene: 7. Germline V gene lookup returns CDR1 SGHRS and CDR2 YFSETQ. The CDR3 DNA follows: TGCGCCAGCAGCTTCACAGGGGGCAGATGGGAGACCCAGTACTTC. Its translation: CASSFTGGRWETQYF. The variable domain in full, completed from reference TRBV5-1 and TRBJ2-5, reads KAGVTQTPRYLIKTRGQQVTLSCSPISGHRSVSWYQQTPGQGLQFLFEYFSETQRNKGNFPGRFSGRQFSNSRSEMNVSTLELGDSALYLCASSFTGGRWETQYFGPGTRLLVL.

CDR3 sequence reads: CASSEGGFTDTQYF. CDR3 coding DNA: TGTGCCAGCAGCGAGGGGGGCTTCACAGATACGCAGTATTTT. This chain connects TRBV5-4 to TRBJ2-3; either TRBD1 or TRBD2 may fit D (6 bases each). The V end was cut by 4 bases, the J end by 2 bases, with 11 bases between. Germline V gene sequence: CDR1 SGHNT, CDR2 YYREEE (reference sequence). The CDR3 extends over 14 amino acids.

This chain links TRBV5-1 with TRBJ1-1; D not certain. V was clipped by 4 bases and J by 1 base, with 11 bases between them. This CDR3 comprises 14 residues. Germline V gene sequence: CDR1 SGHRS, CDR2 YFSETQ. DNA for the CDR3: TGCGCCAGCAGCGGAATTGGACGGAACACTGAAGCTTTCTTT. It encodes CASSGIGRNTEAFF.

This chain uses TRBV15 with TRBJ1-4, with D possibly TRBD1 on 5 matching bases. The CDR3 is made up of 11 amino acids. Germline-derived CDR1 and CDR2 are LNHNV and YYDKDF (reference sequence). Trimming cost V 8 bases and J 8 bases, with 9 bases left between them. The CDR3 spells CATRGAEKLFF. The CDR3 nucleotides read TGTGCCACCCGAGGGGCCGAAAAACTGTTTTTT.

V and J are TRBV6-5 and TRBJ1-6, with a tentative D call TRBD1 (6 bases). Trimming pared 2 bases from V and 7 bases from J, leaving 9 bases between. The CDR3 spans 14 residues. Germline CDR1 is MNHEY and CDR2 is SVGAGI. The CDR3 region has the DNA TGTGCCAGCAGTTACGGACAGAAGAATTCACCCCTCCACTTT. This codes for CASSYGQKNSPLHF.

This chain joins TRBV5-1 and TRBJ2-1, with D unclear. Looked up from germline, CDR1 is SGHRS and CDR2 is YFSETQ. The CDR3 runs to 13 residues. V was cut by 3 bases and J by 6 bases, with 10 bases left in between. The CDR3 loop reads CASSSTRLNEQFF. The CDR3, as DNA: TGCGCCAGCAGCTCCACGCGACTCAATGAGCAGTTCTTC. Combining the CDR3 with reference TRBV5-1 and TRBJ2-1 gives the whole variable domain KAGVTQTPRYLIKTRGQQVTLSCSPISGHRSVSWYQQTPGQGLQFLFEYFSETQRNKGNFPGRFSGRQFSNSRSEMNVSTLELGDSALYLCASSSTRLNEQFFGPGTRLTVL.

J is TRBJ2-7 and V is TRBV5-6, with D perhaps matching TRBD1 or TRBD2 (5 bases each). Germline CDR1 reads SGHDT; CDR2 reads YYEEEE. Trimming took off 5 bases at V and 4 bases at J, with 10 bases between the two ends. The CDR3 loop spans 12 amino acids. The CDR3 protein is CASSLGVYEQYF. CDR3 coding DNA: TGTGCCAGCAGTCTGGGGGTATACGAGCAGTACTTC.

The chain is built from TRBV28 and TRBJ2-2; a weak D match, TRBD2 (8 bases). The V and J ends lost 6 bases and 5 bases respectively, with 31 bases between them. This CDR3 has 20 residues. Germline loops: CDR1 MDHEN, CDR2 SYDVKM. Written as DNA, the CDR3 is TGTGCCAGCAGCTTTTCCCCCGGGGTAGGACTAGCAGGGGGGACCGGGGAGCTGTTTTTT. This codes for CASSFSPGVGLAGGTGELFF. The full variable domain, rest sourced from reference TRBV28 and TRBJ2-2, is DVKVTQSSRYLVKRTGEKVFLECVQDMDHENMFWYRQDPGLGLRLIYFSYDVKMKEKGDIPEGYSVSREKKERFSLILESASTNQTSMYLCASSFSPGVGLAGGTGELFFGEGSRLTVL.

The V and J genes are TRBV24-1 and TRBJ1-2, with unresolved D. This CDR3 has 13 residues. V lost 4 bases and J lost 8, with 13 bases in between. Germline CDR1 KGHDR, CDR2 SFDVKD. The CDR3 spells CATSDRRYDGYTF. The CDR3 bases are TGTGCCACCAGTGACCGACGCTACGACGGCTACACCTTC.

The chain employs TRBV28 and TRBJ2-2, with TRBD2 matching over 8 bases. CDR3 length: 15 amino acids. Per the germline V gene, CDR1 is MDHEN and CDR2 is SYDVKM. CDR3 DNA sequence: TGTGCAACTCGGGGGGGGACTCCTCTCGGCGGGGAGCTGTTTTTT. This codes for CATRGGTPLGGELFF.